A single sample gave rise to the 8 T cell receptor beta chains below, sequenced in a study of CD8+ T cells in alopecia areata. This sample's treatment: oral pan-JAK inhibitor, 5-10 mg twice daily. Extracted RNA was reverse transcribed into cDNA, the sequencing template. TCRdb's copy holds only in-frame clones and misses some; the assay was immunoSEQ multiplex PCR. The data contain approximately 180,000 clones, 40% to 65% of them seen just once; the ten biggest clones take up less than 14%. Sequenced here: CD8+ T cells sorted from blood, sampled at week 24, from a patient treated with tofacitinib. These receptor sequences come from a human donor with alopecia areata.

This clone was recorded a few times. The chain recombines TRBV16 with TRBJ2-7; the D gene is possibly TRBD1 (6 bases). The CDR3 covers 14 residues. From germline, CDR1 is KGHSY and CDR2 FQNENV. The V gene lost 7 bases and the J gene lost 3 bases, with 16 bases spanning the gap. CDR3 sequence reads: CASTTGTYYYEQYF. The CDR3 DNA reads as TGTGCCAGCACCACCGGGACATATTACTACGAGCAGTACTTC.

In its sample, this clone was seen a few times. V gene TRBV28 combines with J gene TRBJ1-2, with D possibly matching TRBD1 (6 bases). The germline V gene encodes CDR1 MDHEN and CDR2 SYDVKM. Trimming shortened V by 5 bases and J by 7 bases, and 26 bases separated the two germline ends. The length of the CDR3 is 17 residues. CDR3 DNA: TGTGCCAGCAGTACCTCTAGGCTATCGGGGACAATTTCTGGCTACACCTTC. Amino acids: CASSTSRLSGTISGYTF.

The CDR3 sequence: CASSLLSDQETQYF. In DNA, the CDR3 is TGTGCCAGCAGCTTACTGTCAGACCAAGAGACCCAGTACTTC. The J gene is TRBJ2-5, the V gene TRBV7-6; the D is unclear. V lost 2 bases and J 0 bases, leaving 7 bases between the germline ends. This CDR3 has 14 residues. CDR1 and CDR2 (germline): SGHVS, FNYEAQ.

This rearrangement joins TRBV7-9 to TRBJ2-1, with 7 positions matching TRBD1. CDR3 length equals 14 residues. Germline V gene sequence: CDR1 SEHNR, CDR2 FQNEAQ (reference sequence). V was pared by 1 base and J by 7 bases, with 4 bases of the junction left unmatched. CDR3 loop: CASSLGQGENEQFF. CDR3 sequence (DNA): TGTGCCAGCAGCTTAGGGCAGGGGGAGAATGAGCAGTTCTTC.

The CDR3 region has the DNA TGTGCCAGCAGCCCTGTACCCCGGGGATTCAATGAGCAGTTCTTC. It translates to CASSPVPRGFNEQFF. V usage is TRBV7-2 and J usage is TRBJ2-1; tentative D call: TRBD2 (5 bases). The CDR3 is 15 residues long. Trimming stripped 5 bases from V and 6 bases from J, with 17 bases between. The germline CDR1 and CDR2 sequences are SGHTA and FQGNSA.

The chain carries TRBV2 and TRBJ2-5, with D perhaps TRBD2 (5 bases). This CDR3 comprises 14 residues. V was pared by 3 bases and J by 2 bases, with 10 bases between. Germline V gives CDR1 SNHLY, CDR2 FYNNEI. For the CDR3, the DNA is TGTGCCAGCAGTGAGAGGGCAGCTCAAGAGACCCAGTACTTC. Translating gives CASSERAAQETQYF.

V is TRBV29-1 and J is TRBJ2-1, with D possibly matching TRBD2 (6 bases). The germline V and J ends were trimmed by 7 bases and 8 bases, with 15 bases remaining between them. The CDR3 runs 12 residues. From germline, CDR1 is SQVTM and CDR2 ANQGSEA. This CDR3 is CSAAVGGDEQFF. The CDR3, as DNA: TGCAGCGCCGCTGTGGGGGGTGATGAGCAGTTCTTC.

For this clone: Within the sample, other DNA sequences also encode this same CDR3. The V call is TRBV5-1, the J call TRBJ2-7; D is ambiguous. The germline V gene encodes CDR1 SGHRS and CDR2 YFSETQ. The CDR3 covers 11 residues. Trimming shortened V by 0 bases and J by 4 bases, and 2 bases separated the two germline ends. The CDR3 DNA reads TGCGCCAGCAGCTTGGGATACGAGCAGTACTTC. Amino acid sequence: CASSLGYEQYF.